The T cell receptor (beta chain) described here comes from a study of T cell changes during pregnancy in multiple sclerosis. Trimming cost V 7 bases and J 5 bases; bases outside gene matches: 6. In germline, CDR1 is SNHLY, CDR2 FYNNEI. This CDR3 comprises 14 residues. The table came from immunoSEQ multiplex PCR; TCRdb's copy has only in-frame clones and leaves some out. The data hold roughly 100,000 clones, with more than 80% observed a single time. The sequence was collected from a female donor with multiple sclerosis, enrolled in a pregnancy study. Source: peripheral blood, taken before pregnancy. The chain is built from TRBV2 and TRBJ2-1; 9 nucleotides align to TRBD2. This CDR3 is CASKAGTSNNEQFF. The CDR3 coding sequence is TGTGCCAGCAAGGCAGGGACTAGCAACAATGAGCAGTTCTTC.